This entry lists 30 T cell receptor beta chains sequenced from one sample in a study of cytomegalovirus exposure and HLA in healthy donors (dated by TCRdb to 2017 to 2019). Library creation used the immunoSEQ multiplex PCR assay. A mixture of 60 forward primers for TCR Vbeta segments and 13 reverse primers for TCR Jbeta segments was used in the multiplex PCR. Drawn from immuneACCESS, this table holds only the in-frame rearrangements with V and J called that TCRdb kept. Clones are partly lost; checked studies trace under half to an unresolved V gene and leave the rest unexplained. The sample has about 140,000 clones on record, 60% to 80% of them singletons. Clones ranked in the top ten supply about 5% of the sample. Material: PBMCs. Every receptor here comes from a male donor in good health and CMV-seronegative.

A single count supports this clone. J is TRBJ2-3 and V is TRBV5-4; 9 nucleotides agree with TRBD2. The CDR3 consists of 17 residues. Germline V CDR1 and CDR2: SGHNT, YYREEE (reference sequence). V trimming: 4 bases; J trimming: 2 bases; junction bases outside the gene matches: 11. Written as DNA, the CDR3 is TGTGCCAGCAGCAAAGGGTTTAGCGGGGGAGACACAGATACGCAGTATTTT. As protein: CASSKGFSGGDTDTQYF.

In this sample, this clone turned up a few times. The rearrangement joins TRBV30 to TRBJ1-2; 7 positions agree with TRBD1. Trimming removed 0 bases from V and 8 bases from J; junction bases left unmatched: 12. This CDR3 has 15 amino acids. Germline V gene sequence: CDR1 GTSNPN, CDR2 SVGIG (reference sequence). Here the CDR3 DNA reads TGTGCCTGGAGTGTACGGGGCAGGGGGGACCAAGGCTACACCTTC. Translated: CAWSVRGRGDQGYTF. The whole variable domain, filled in from reference TRBV30 and TRBJ1-2, reads SQTIHQWPATLVQPVGSPLSLECTVEGTSNPNLYWYRQAAGRGLQLLFYSVGIGQISSEVPQNLSASRPQDRQFILSSKKLLLSDSGFYLCAWSVRGRGDQGYTFGSGTRLTVV.

This chain uses TRBV27 with TRBJ1-1; 8 bases line up with TRBD1. The V and J ends lost 6 bases and 1 base, in that order; junction bases with no gene match: 10. The CDR3 loop spans 16 amino acids. In germline, CDR1 is MNHEY, CDR2 SMNVEV (reference sequence). The CDR3 loop reads CASSPFWTGKNTEAFF. CDR3 nucleotides: TGTGCCAGCAGCCCCTTTTGGACAGGGAAGAACACTGAAGCTTTCTTT.

This sequence joins TRBV7-2 and TRBJ2-7, with unresolved D. Trimming took off 5 bases at V and 3 bases at J, with 8 bases between the two ends. Per germline, CDR1 SGHTA and CDR2 FQGNSA. CDR3 size: 12 residues. As DNA, the CDR3 is TGTGCCAGCAGCCCTAACCTCTACGAGCAGTACTTC. As protein: CASSPNLYEQYF.

The table lists this clone with a few counts. V and J are TRBV6-5 and TRBJ2-7; D is possibly TRBD1 (6 bases). V was clipped by 5 bases and J by 2 bases, with 13 bases between them. Germline loops: CDR1 MNHEY, CDR2 SVGAGI. The CDR3 is 14 residues long. CDR3 sequence reads: CASSKPGQAYEQYF. Here the CDR3 DNA reads TGTGCCAGCAGTAAACCGGGACAAGCCTACGAGCAGTACTTC.

V is TRBV5-1 and J is TRBJ1-3; 8 bases match TRBD1. The trim removed 2 bases at V and 6 bases at J, leaving 4 bases unmatched. Germline V lookup: CDR1 SGHRS, CDR2 YFSETQ. CDR3 length: 14 residues. The CDR3 region has the DNA TGCGCCAGCAGCTTATCGACAGGGGTAAACACCATATATTTT. Its protein is CASSLSTGVNTIYF.

V and J are TRBV9 and TRBJ1-1, with 9 bases lining up with TRBD1. The germline V gene has CDR1 SGDLS and CDR2 YYNGEE. V lost 3 bases and J lost 5; bases outside the gene matches: 5. The CDR3 extends over 14 amino acids. The CDR3 here is CASSAGDRVTEAFF. The CDR3 nucleotides are TGTGCCAGCAGCGCCGGGGACAGGGTGACTGAAGCTTTCTTT.

The V and J genes are TRBV7-9 and TRBJ1-3, with D unclear. V was cut by 11 bases and J by 16 bases, with 18 bases left in between. Germline lookup yields CDR1 SEHNR and CDR2 FQNEAQ (reference sequence). CDR3 length equals 10 residues. The CDR3 is CAGEVMTFYF. DNA for the CDR3: TGTGCCGGAGAAGTGATGACGTTCTATTTT.

This rearrangement joins TRBV2 to TRBJ2-7, with 7 bases fitting TRBD2. The CDR3 has 15 amino acids. V lost 6 bases, J lost 0 bases, and 8 bases stayed unmatched. Germline CDR1 SNHLY, CDR2 FYNNEI. CDR3 residues: CASSQNSGISYEQYF. The CDR3 nucleotides read TGTGCCAGCAGCCAGAACAGCGGGATCTCCTACGAGCAGTACTTC.

A word on this clone: Other DNA sequences within the sample encode an identical CDR3. The chain uses TRBV10-1 and TRBJ2-7; 7 bases align to TRBD1. The CDR3 length is 14 residues. V lost 3 bases to trimming and J lost 5 bases; unmatched junction nucleotides: 7. CDR1 and CDR2 from the germline V gene are WNHNN and SYGVQD (reference sequence). The CDR3 DNA reads TGCGCCAGCAGTGACGGTAGGGGGCGAGACGAGCAGTACTTC. It encodes CASSDGRGRDEQYF.

This clone showed up just a few times. This sequence joins TRBV13 and TRBJ1-5, with 7 bases identical to TRBD1. The CDR3 is made up of 15 amino acids. J was trimmed by 5 bases and V by 0 bases; bases with no gene match: 4. The germline gives CDR1 PRHDT, CDR2 FYEKMQ (reference sequence). CDR3 nucleotide sequence: TGTGCCAGCAGCTTAGGCCCCACAGGGGATCAGCCCCAGCATTTT. It translates to CASSLGPTGDQPQHF.

This chain uses TRBV5-1 with TRBJ1-1, with TRBD1 matching 9 bases. CDR3 length: 13 amino acids. The germline V gene encodes CDR1 SGHRS and CDR2 YFSETQ. V shed 1 base and J 7 bases; nucleotides not matched to a gene: 2. The CDR3, as DNA: TGCGCCAGCAGCTTGATGGACAGGGGTGAAGCTTTCTTT. This codes for CASSLMDRGEAFF.

The V gene is TRBV20-1, the J gene TRBJ2-5, with TRBD2 as a possible D gene (5 bases). V was trimmed by 4 bases and J by 3 bases, leaving 6 bases between them. Germline loops: CDR1 DFQATT, CDR2 SNEGSKA (reference sequence). The CDR3 length is 11 residues. CDR3 sequence reads: CSANGKETQYF. As DNA, the CDR3 is TGCAGTGCTAACGGGAAAGAGACCCAGTACTTC.

The V gene is TRBV25-1, the J gene TRBJ1-2; weak D call: TRBD1 (5 bases). Trimming stripped 3 bases from V and 3 bases from J, with 14 bases between. Germline CDR1 is MGHDK and CDR2 is SYGVNS. The CDR3 has 15 residues. CDR3 DNA: TGTGCCAGCAGTGAGTCAGGGTACTTCGACTATGGCTACACCTTC. It is translated as CASSESGYFDYGYTF.

The chain carries TRBV7-8 and TRBJ2-5; D might be TRBD1 (5 bases). Germline V gene data show CDR1 as SGHVS and CDR2 as FQNEAQ. V was cut by 5 bases and J by 2 bases, with 9 bases left in between. This CDR3 has 13 residues. For the CDR3, the DNA is TGTGCCAGCAGCCAAGACAGACAAGAGACCCAGTACTTC. Translating gives CASSQDRQETQYF.

The gene calls are TRBV4-1 and TRBJ1-5; tentatively, D is TRBD1 (5 bases). The CDR3 sequence is 15 residues long. Per germline, CDR1 MGHRA and CDR2 YSYEKL. Trimming removed 3 bases at V and 5 bases at J, with 14 bases between. This chain's CDR3 is CASSHEGREDQPQHF. The DNA for the CDR3 is TGCGCCAGCAGCCATGAGGGACGGGAGGATCAGCCCCAGCATTTT.

This clone was found a few times. The chain couples TRBV5-5 to TRBJ1-2; maybe TRBD1 (6 bases). CDR1 SGHKS and CDR2 YYEKEE come from the germline V gene (reference sequence). The CDR3 totals 14 residues. With 2 bases removed from V and 3 bases from J, the gap between germline ends came to 11 bases. The CDR3 DNA is TGTGCCAGCAGCTTTCGGACAGAATACTATGGCTACACCTTC. Its translation: CASSFRTEYYGYTF. The full variable domain, its missing parts supplied by reference TRBV5-5 and TRBJ1-2, is DAGVTQSPTHLIKTRGQQVTLRCSPISGHKSVSWYQQVLGQGPQFIFQYYEKEERGRGNFPDRFSARQFPNYSSELNVNALLLGDSALYLCASSFRTEYYGYTFGSGTRLTVV.

The chain uses TRBV4-3 and TRBJ2-1; the match to TRBD2 covers 7 bases. The V gene's germline CDR1 is LGHNA and CDR2 YSLEER. The CDR3 is made up of 15 amino acids. V lost 0 bases and J lost 1; bases outside the gene matches: 0. In nucleotides, the CDR3 is TGCGCCAGCAGCCAAGAGGGGGGGTCCTACAATGAGCAGTTCTTC. Its translation: CASSQEGGSYNEQFF.

The V call is TRBV29-1, the J call TRBJ2-3; D might be TRBD2 (6 bases). CDR1 SQVTM and CDR2 ANQGSEA come from the germline V gene. The V gene lost 6 bases and the J gene lost 6 bases, with 16 bases spanning the gap. The CDR3 runs 13 residues. The CDR3 DNA is TGCAGCGTCGGGAGAGGGTTTGGGGATACGCAGTATTTT. This encodes CSVGRGFGDTQYF.

This chain links TRBV5-4 with TRBJ2-1; 9 bases align to TRBD2. V was clipped by 2 bases and J by 7 bases; unmatched bases: 13. The germline CDR1 and CDR2 sequences are SGHNT and YYREEE (reference sequence). The CDR3 extends over 17 amino acids. The CDR3 bases are TGTGCCAGCAGCTTCCTTTTGGCGGGGGGGCCGAGGAATGAGCAGTTCTTC. Translation gives CASSFLLAGGPRNEQFF.

V and J are TRBV10-3 and TRBJ2-4; the D is unclear. This CDR3 has 16 residues. Trimming removed 0 bases at V and 0 bases at J, with 9 bases between. Germline CDR1 reads ENHRY; CDR2 reads SYGVKD. CDR3 in DNA: TGTGCCATCAGTGAGTCCCCAGGATTAGCCAAAAACATTCAGTACTTC. This sequence encodes CAISESPGLAKNIQYF.

The chain couples TRBV5-1 to TRBJ2-1; the match to TRBD2 covers 13 bases. The CDR3 is 13 residues long. With V trimmed by 3 bases and J by 14 bases, 5 bases remained unmatched. From germline, CDR1 is SGHRS and CDR2 YFSETQ. The CDR3 reads CASSYTSGGAKFF. In DNA form, the CDR3 reads TGCGCCAGCAGCTACACTAGCGGGGGGGCGAAGTTCTTC. The complete variable domain, with remaining parts taken from reference TRBV5-1 and TRBJ2-1, reads KAGVTQTPRYLIKTRGQQVTLSCSPISGHRSVSWYQQTPGQGLQFLFEYFSETQRNKGNFPGRFSGRQFSNSRSEMNVSTLELGDSALYLCASSYTSGGAKFFGPGTRLTVL.

The chain combines TRBV10-3 with TRBJ2-5; D gene ambiguous. Between the trimmed V and J ends, which lost 2 bases and 5 bases, there was a span of 21 bases. Looked up from germline, CDR1 is ENHRY and CDR2 is SYGVKD. This CDR3 has 17 residues. CDR3 in DNA: TGTGCCATCAGTGAGCCCGCCCTAGGCTCCTTGGGTGAGACCCAGTACTTC. Translated: CAISEPALGSLGETQYF.

The chain couples TRBV28 to TRBJ1-6; a possible D gene is TRBD1 (6 bases). CDR3 length: 16 residues. The V end was cut by 5 bases, the J end by 10 bases, with 21 bases between. Germline V gene sequence: CDR1 MDHEN, CDR2 SYDVKM. CDR3: CASSLPSTGGTSPLHF. CDR3 in DNA: TGTGCCAGCAGTCTTCCCTCTACCGGGGGGACATCACCCCTCCACTTT.

The rearrangement links TRBV5-1 to TRBJ2-2; the match to TRBD2 covers 14 bases. The CDR3 contains 18 residues. V lost 4 bases and J lost 5; bases outside the gene matches: 10. CDR1 and CDR2 from the germline V gene are SGHRS and YFSETQ. CDR3 residues: CASSVPTSGGAWTGELFF. The CDR3 nucleotides are TGCGCCAGCAGCGTTCCGACTAGCGGGGGGGCCTGGACCGGGGAGCTGTTTTTT.

The J gene is TRBJ1-5, the V gene TRBV2; 8 nucleotides match TRBD1. The CDR3 contains 15 residues. V lost 6 bases, J lost 5 bases, and 9 bases stayed unmatched. Germline assignment: CDR1 SNHLY and CDR2 FYNNEI. DNA for the CDR3: TGTGCCAGCAGAGCGGGACAGGCGGTCGATCAGCCCCAGCATTTT. It translates to CASRAGQAVDQPQHF.

The V call is TRBV5-4, the J call TRBJ1-1, with 7 nucleotides matching TRBD1. The germline CDR1 and CDR2 sequences are SGHNT and YYREEE (reference sequence). This CDR3 is 13 amino acids long. J lost 8 bases, V lost 4 bases, and 8 bases had no gene match. The CDR3 DNA reads TGTGCCAGCAGCAGAGGACAGGCAGACGAAGCTTTCTTT. This translates into CASSRGQADEAFF. The full variable domain, with the rest looked up from reference TRBV5-4 and TRBJ1-1, is ETGVTQSPTHLIKTRGQQVTLRCSSQSGHNTVSWYQQALGQGPQFIFQYYREEENGRGNFPPRFSGLQFPNYSSELNVNALELDDSALYLCASSRGQADEAFFGQGTRLTVV.

The chain has TRBV4-2 and TRBJ1-1; possible D gene TRBD1, 5 bases. The V end was cut by 4 bases, the J end by 7 bases, with 19 bases between. Per the germline V gene, CDR1 is LGHNA and CDR2 is YNFKEQ. The CDR3 is 15 amino acids. As DNA, the CDR3 is TGTGCCAGCAGCCGCGGGGGAGAGTATTTCAGTGAAGCTTTCTTT. This translates into CASSRGGEYFSEAFF.

V gene TRBV28 combines with J gene TRBJ1-4; perhaps TRBD1 as D (6 bases). This CDR3 is 15 amino acids long. The germline V gene has CDR1 MDHEN and CDR2 SYDVKM. V was pared by 5 bases and J by 7 bases, with 17 bases between. CDR3 coding DNA: TGTGCCAGCAGTAAGCGACAGGCCCACGTTGAAAAACTGTTTTTT. It codes for CASSKRQAHVEKLFF.

The chain couples TRBV4-3 to TRBJ2-2; TRBD1 matches 8 bases. The V and J ends lost 0 bases and 9 bases, in that order; junction bases with no gene match: 9. Germline V gene sequence: CDR1 LGHNA, CDR2 YSLEER. The CDR3 spans 16 residues. This chain's CDR3 is CASSQDPTGGTRELFF. For the CDR3, the DNA is TGCGCCAGCAGCCAAGATCCCACAGGGGGGACAAGGGAGCTGTTTTTT.